Reported below is one TCR beta chain. Its antigen remains unknown. Germline loops: CDR1 MDHEN, CDR2 SYDVKM. The CDR3 covers 14 residues. Losses at the gene ends were 6 bases for V and 5 bases for J; bases not matched to a gene: 8. These data belong to a study of cytomegalovirus exposure and HLA in healthy donors. Overall study findings and caveats: Presence/absence analyses rested on an assumption that sequencing depth was roughly uniform across donors. Most observed TCR sequences were rare, whereas some public TCRs were detected in many donors. In a later analysis, CMV-associated beta chains were mostly HLA-associated, it appeared.

The PCR contained 60 Vbeta and 13 Jbeta primers. Profiling relied on immunoSEQ multiplex PCR, and the TCRdb table lists in-frame clones only, not all of them. The table has 220,000 or so clones, 75% to 90% seen once. The chain joins TRBV28 to TRBJ1-2; 8 bases are a match to TRBD1. Sequenced sample: PBMCs. This receptor was identified in a woman in her 40s in good health and CMV-seronegative. CDR3 sequence (DNA): TGTGCCAGCAGCACCGCAGGGGGCTGGTATGGCTACACCTTC. Its translation is CASSTAGGWYGYTF.